These 12 T cell receptor beta chains originate from one sample sequenced in a study of T cell responses to AZD1222 COVID-19 vaccine. Here immunoSEQ multiplex PCR was the method, and the copy in TCRdb shows in-frame clones only, minus some. The data show about 100,000 clones, with roughly 85% seen just once and 6.3% held by the top ten. Specimen: peripheral blood, collected on day 0 of AZD1222 vaccination. The receptors originated from an adult in good health.

This clone was detected only a few times. The V call is TRBV6-5, the J call TRBJ1-2; D unclear. Germline CDR1 and CDR2: MNHEY and SVGAGI. The CDR3 runs 14 residues. V was cut by 6 bases and J by 0 bases, with 11 bases left in between. The CDR3 DNA is TGTGCCAGCAGCCCCGTCGGGCCTAACTATGGCTACACCTTC. Amino acid sequence: CASSPVGPNYGYTF.

The rearrangement joins TRBV23-1 to TRBJ1-5; D is perhaps TRBD1 (6 bases). TRBV23-1 qualifies as an ORF whose function is uncertain. The V gene lost 2 bases and the J gene lost 0 bases, with 17 bases spanning the gap. The CDR3 totals 18 residues. CDR3 protein: CASSQTGHRDYSNQPQHF. The CDR3 region has the DNA TGCGCCAGCAGTCAAACGGGACATCGAGATTATAGCAATCAGCCCCAGCATTTT.

Concerning this clone itself: The identical CDR3 is also encoded by other nucleotide sequences in the sample. The chain combines TRBV18 with TRBJ1-1, with a tentative D call TRBD1 (5 bases). The CDR3 sequence is 13 residues long. CDR1 KGHSH and CDR2 LQKENI come from the germline V gene. V dropped 2 bases and J dropped 3 bases, with 7 bases sitting between them. CDR3 DNA sequence: TGTGCCAGCTCACCAGGGGCAGACACTGAAGCTTTCTTT. It yields the protein CASSPGADTEAFF.

This rearrangement joins TRBV30 to TRBJ1-5, with D unresolved. The CDR3 consists of 16 residues. CDR1 GTSNPN and CDR2 SVGIG come from the germline V gene (reference sequence). With 1 base removed from V and 4 bases from J, the gap between germline ends came to 17 bases. This CDR3 is CAWSGGRAGSNQPQHF. The CDR3 bases are TGTGCCTGGAGTGGAGGGAGGGCCGGTTCAAATCAGCCCCAGCATTTT.

V gene TRBV18 combines with J gene TRBJ2-6; a weak D match, TRBD1 (6 bases). The CDR3 covers 14 residues. V was shortened by 7 bases and J by 1 base, with 8 bases between the two germline ends. Germline-derived CDR1 and CDR2 are KGHSH and LQKENI. The CDR3 DNA follows: TGTGCCAGCTTCACAGGGTCTGGGGCCAACGTCCTGACTTTC. It is translated as CASFTGSGANVLTF.

The J gene is TRBJ1-2, the V gene TRBV29-1, with D tentatively TRBD1 (5 bases). V lost 1 base and J 8 bases, leaving 8 bases between the germline ends. This CDR3 comprises 11 residues. Per germline, CDR1 SQVTM and CDR2 ANQGSEA. CDR3 loop: CSVEGDWGYTF. CDR3 bases: TGCAGCGTTGAAGGGGACTGGGGCTACACCTTC.

The chain uses TRBV7-2 and TRBJ2-1; 8 bases are shared with TRBD2. V was pared by 3 bases and J by 8 bases, with 9 bases of the junction left unmatched. The CDR3 runs 15 residues. From germline, CDR1 is SGHTA and CDR2 FQGNSA. The CDR3 bases are TGTGCCAGCAGCTTTGTCCACGGGGGGGCCCATGAGCAGTTCTTC. The encoded protein is CASSFVHGGAHEQFF.

The rearrangement uses TRBV27 and TRBJ1-4; possibly TRBD1 for D (5 bases). Germline V gene sequence: CDR1 MNHEY, CDR2 SMNVEV (reference sequence). CDR3 size: 17 residues. The ends were cut back, 8 bases at V and 3 bases at J, with 22 bases in the middle. The CDR3 sequence: CASLPQGGGRPNEKLFF. The CDR3 DNA sequence: TGTGCCAGCCTCCCTCAGGGCGGGGGTCGGCCTAATGAAAAACTGTTTTTT.

This sequence joins TRBV7-8 and TRBJ1-4, with D possibly matching TRBD1 (5 bases). CDR3 size: 14 residues. CDR1 and CDR2 from the germline V gene are SGHVS and FQNEAQ. Trimming shortened V by 5 bases and J by 4 bases, and 11 bases separated the two germline ends. As DNA, the CDR3 is TGTGCCAGCAGCCAGAGGGGATATAATGAAAAACTGTTTTTT. It codes for CASSQRGYNEKLFF.

This sequence joins TRBV5-1 and TRBJ2-5; no reliable D call. The CDR3 has 13 amino acids. In germline, CDR1 is SGHRS, CDR2 YFSETQ. V was cut by 8 bases and J by 2 bases, with 13 bases left in between. CDR3 bases: TGCGCCAGTACCACACAACCGCAAGAGACCCAGTACTTC. Translation: CASTTQPQETQYF. The complete variable domain, with remaining parts taken from reference TRBV5-1 and TRBJ2-5, reads KAGVTQTPRYLIKTRGQQVTLSCSPISGHRSVSWYQQTPGQGLQFLFEYFSETQRNKGNFPGRFSGRQFSNSRSEMNVSTLELGDSALYLCASTTQPQETQYFGPGTRLLVL.

The V call is TRBV11-3, the J call TRBJ2-3, with 9 bases identical to TRBD1. Trimming took 1 base from V and 3 from J; bases not matched to a gene: 2. There are 15 residues in the CDR3. Germline CDR1 is SGHNT and CDR2 is YENEEA. This chain's CDR3 is CASSLGGQGTDTQYF. For the CDR3, the DNA is TGTGCCAGCAGCTTAGGCGGACAGGGGACAGATACGCAGTATTTT.

This clone occurred once. The chain recombines TRBV9 with TRBJ1-1; D may be TRBD1 (5 bases). The germline CDR1 and CDR2 sequences are SGDLS and YYNGEE. Trimming shortened V by 0 bases and J by 4 bases, and 13 bases separated the two germline ends. The CDR3 runs 15 residues. The CDR3 bases are TGTGCCAGCAGCGTAGTTCAGGGAGGGACCACTGAAGCTTTCTTT. Translating it yields CASSVVQGGTTEAFF. The whole variable domain, remainder taken from reference TRBV9 and TRBJ1-1, is DSGVTQTPKHLITATGQRVTLRCSPRSGDLSVYWYQQSLDQGLQFLIQYYNGEERAKGNILERFSAQQFPDLHSELNLSSLELGDSALYFCASSVVQGGTTEAFFGQGTRLTVV.